This T cell receptor beta chain emerged from a study of STAT3 mutations in large granular lymphocyte leukemia. In the study overall: Canonical activating STAT3 mutations were detected in roughly half of the longitudinally sequenced T-LGLL patients. General study findings and limits: At least one immunodominant TCR beta clonotype appeared in every T-cell large granular lymphocyte leukemia patient.

Each sample's TCRbeta library yielded on average approximately 41,000 productive templates. Only in-frame clones appear in the TCRdb table, and some are missing; sequencing was by immunoSEQ multiplex PCR. The sample yields about 12,000 clones, approximately 80% seen once. Germline lookup yields CDR1 LNHDA and CDR2 SQIVND (reference sequence). The V gene lost 3 bases and the J gene lost 7 bases, with 15 bases spanning the gap. CDR3 length: 15 amino acids. This clone is termed medium-sized. Its antigen is unidentified. V and J are TRBV19 and TRBJ2-2; D may be TRBD1 (6 bases). Sequencing was performed on peripheral blood mononuclear cells. The clonotype comes from a man between 60 and 70 years old with T-cell large granular lymphocyte leukemia. Some clones in this sample may be carry-over from other donors' samples. In DNA form, the CDR3 reads TGTGCCAGTAGTATTTCCCAGGGGCACAACGGGGAGCTGTTTTTT. The encoded protein is CASSISQGHNGELFF.